What follows is one TCR beta chain and its context. The data derive from a study of blood T cell repertoires in COVID-19. In the study overall: Acute-phase and convalescent COVID-19 samples originated in the United States, Italy and Spain.

Germline trimming cut 4 bases from V and 6 bases from J; bases unmatched to any gene: 6. The CDR3 totals 14 residues. Germline lookup yields CDR1 SGHRS and CDR2 YFSETQ. This table comes from immunoSEQ multiplex PCR, and its TCRdb copy is limited to in-frame clones, with some not included. The table records around 150,000 clones, more than 80% of them present only once. The receptor was isolated from a man between 65 and 85 years old with acute or convalescent COVID-19. Input material: peripheral blood. This rearrangement joins TRBV5-1 to TRBJ1-1; TRBD1 matches at 10 bases. CDR3 nucleotides: TGCGCCAGCAGCGCCAGACAGGGGGCCTCTGAAGCTTTCTTT. Translated: CASSARQGASEAFF.